The next 17 T cell receptor beta chains were all read from a single sample in a study of T cells after posttransplantation cyclophosphamide. The method was immunoSEQ multiplex PCR; TCRdb's version includes in-frame clones alone and lacks a portion of them. The record shows tens of thousands of clones for this sample, with no singletons present. The sequenced sample was PBMCs. The receptors derive from a man aged 35-49 years in good health, CMV-negative, and a related stem cell transplant donor.

The gene calls are TRBV18 and TRBJ2-5, with D possibly matching TRBD2 (6 bases). V dropped 0 bases and J dropped 1 base, with 12 bases sitting between them. CDR3 size: 16 residues. Germline loops: CDR1 KGHSH, CDR2 LQKENI. The CDR3 region is CASSPPNQGGQETQYF. Here the CDR3 DNA reads TGTGCCAGCTCACCACCGAATCAGGGAGGCCAAGAGACCCAGTACTTC.

This clone was found many times. The chain recombines TRBV11-2 with TRBJ2-1, with TRBD1 identical over 9 bases. V was pared by 6 bases and J by 6 bases, with 9 bases of the junction left unmatched. This CDR3 comprises 15 residues. The germline CDR1 and CDR2 sequences are SGHAT and FQNNGV. DNA of the CDR3: TGTGCCAGCAGGCTTGGACAGGGGCAGGTCAATGAGCAGTTCTTC. Protein sequence: CASRLGQGQVNEQFF.

The genes are TRBV2 and TRBJ2-5, with 8 positions matching TRBD1. The CDR3 is 14 amino acids. From germline, CDR1 is SNHLY and CDR2 FYNNEI. J lost 5 bases, V lost 6 bases, and 8 bases had no gene match. The CDR3 nucleotides are TGTGCCAGCAGGAGACAGGGGCTGGGGGAGACCCAGTACTTC. It is translated as CASRRQGLGETQYF.

At least ten counts were recorded for this clone. This chain connects TRBV7-8 to TRBJ1-2; tentatively, D is TRBD1 (6 bases). This CDR3 comprises 13 residues. The V end lost 5 bases, the J end lost 8 bases, and 15 bases lay between the germline ends. Germline V gives CDR1 SGHVS, CDR2 FQNEAQ. The CDR3 spells CASSGGGSGGYTF. CDR3 in DNA: TGTGCCAGCAGCGGGGGCGGTTCGGGAGGCTACACCTTC.

This clone was seen many times. This chain uses TRBV6-6 with TRBJ2-7; 9 bases match TRBD1. The V segment lost 5 bases and the J segment 7 bases; nucleotides outside the gene matches: 12. Germline V lookup: CDR1 MNHNY, CDR2 SVGAGI (reference sequence). The CDR3 length is 15 residues. The CDR3 reads CASSAPGQGSPEQYV. CDR3 sequence (DNA): TGTGCCAGCAGTGCCCCGGGACAGGGAAGTCCTGAGCAGTACGTC.

This clone appeared a few times. The chain carries TRBV21-1 and TRBJ1-2; the DNA was not compared with TRBD1, the D call given in the table. TRBV21-1 is flagged as a pseudogene. The CDR3 has 14 amino acids. CDR3 loop: CASSKRGQNYGYTF. In nucleotides, the CDR3 is TGTGCCAGCAGCAAAAGGGGACAAAACTATGGCTACACCTTC.

This chain links TRBV5-6 with TRBJ1-6; a possible D gene is TRBD1 (5 bases). Trimming left V 4 bases short and J 9 bases short, with 14 bases between. Germline V gene lookup returns CDR1 SGHDT and CDR2 YYEEEE. This CDR3 spans 14 amino acids. Written as DNA, the CDR3 is TGTGCCAGCAGCACGCTGACAGTCCTTTCACCCCTCCACTTT. Protein: CASSTLTVLSPLHF. Full variable domain (missing parts from reference TRBV5-6 and TRBJ1-6): DAGVTQSPTHLIKTRGQQVTLRCSPKSGHDTVSWYQQALGQGPQFIFQYYEEEERQRGNFPDRFSGHQFPNYSSELNVNALLLGDSALYLCASSTLTVLSPLHFGNGTRLTVT.

There are a few counts of this clone. The V call is TRBV10-2, the J call TRBJ2-5; 10 nucleotides match TRBD1. Matching the DNA end better, TRBJ2-7 makes the J call doubtful. The CDR3 length is 16 residues. The V gene's germline CDR1 is WSHSY and CDR2 SAAADI. This chain's CDR3 is CASSAKGTGESYEQYF. In DNA form, the CDR3 reads TGCGCCAGCAGCGCCAAAGGGACAGGGGAATCCTACGAGCAGTACTTC.

The rearrangement joins TRBV6-1 to TRBJ2-7, with D tentatively TRBD2 (5 bases). V lost 7 bases to trimming and J lost 5 bases, with 9 bases between them. The CDR3 runs 11 residues. From germline, CDR1 is MNHNS and CDR2 SASEGT. Written as DNA, the CDR3 is TGTGCCAGCACCCCGAGGGACGAGCAGTACTTC. This sequence encodes CASTPRDEQYF.

This clone was seen repeatedly, ten times or more. The chain is built from TRBV5-5 and TRBJ1-1; 7 bases are shared with TRBD1. This CDR3 has 17 amino acids. Germline lookup yields CDR1 SGHKS and CDR2 YYEKEE (reference sequence). V lost 2 bases to trimming and J lost 2 bases; unmatched junction nucleotides: 12. The CDR3 DNA reads TGTGCCAGCAGCTTAGGGACAGTCCTAGTGGGAAACACTGAAGCTTTCTTT. This codes for CASSLGTVLVGNTEAFF.

The chain has TRBV25-1 and TRBJ2-1; a possible D gene is TRBD2 (6 bases). The germline V gene has CDR1 MGHDK and CDR2 SYGVNS. The CDR3 is 11 residues long. V was trimmed by 3 bases and J by 11 bases, leaving 8 bases between them. In nucleotides, the CDR3 is TGTGCCAGCAGTGACACTAGCAAGCAGTTCTTC. It translates to CASSDTSKQFF.

This clone has a handful of counts. The chain joins TRBV14 to TRBJ2-7, with a tentative D call TRBD2 (6 bases). V was shortened by 1 base and J by 6 bases, with 13 bases between the two germline ends. This CDR3 region has 14 residues. Germline CDR1 SGHDN, CDR2 FVKESK. CDR3 loop: CASSQVNGAGEQYF. The CDR3 nucleotides are TGTGCCAGCAGCCAAGTCAACGGAGCGGGCGAGCAGTACTTC.

This clone was seen repeatedly, ten times or more. The chain links TRBV14 to TRBJ2-2; perhaps TRBD1 as D (5 bases). The CDR3 sequence is 16 residues long. Germline V gene sequence: CDR1 SGHDN, CDR2 FVKESK. V lost 3 bases and J 5 bases, leaving 16 bases between the germline ends. The CDR3 nucleotides read TGTGCCAGCAGCCATCGGGCAGGGCAGGCGACCGGGGAGCTGTTTTTT. As protein: CASSHRAGQATGELFF.

This clone was seen more than once but under ten times. The rearrangement links TRBV5-4 to TRBJ2-5; D perhaps matches TRBD2 (6 bases). The DNA end lines up better with TRBJ2-7; the J call may be wrong. Germline V lookup: CDR1 SGHNT, CDR2 YYREEE (reference sequence). The CDR3 loop spans 17 amino acids. CDR3 DNA: TGTGCCAGCAGCCCGTGGGGGGTTTATTCCCAACACGACGAGCAGTACTTC. Translation: CASSPWGVYSQHDEQYF.

This clone was seen many times. The J gene is TRBJ1-1, the V gene TRBV18; 7 bases fit TRBD1. Germline CDR1 reads KGHSH; CDR2 reads LQKENI. This CDR3 comprises 14 residues. V gave up 5 bases and J gave up 1 base; unmatched junction bases: 4. The CDR3 loop reads CASSEGQTNTEAFF. CDR3 nucleotides: TGTGCCAGCTCAGAGGGACAGACGAACACTGAAGCTTTCTTT.

This clone has a count of ten or more. This sequence joins TRBV27 and TRBJ2-7; D ambiguous. Trimming cost V 8 bases and J 0 bases, with 11 bases left between them. The CDR3 runs to 13 residues. Germline lookup yields CDR1 MNHEY and CDR2 SMNVEV (reference sequence). CDR3 sequence: CASHDTYSYEQYF. Here the CDR3 DNA reads TGTGCCAGCCATGACACCTACTCCTACGAGCAGTACTTC.

This clone was picked up many times. The J gene is TRBJ2-1, the V gene TRBV14; TRBD2 agrees at 9 bases. In germline, CDR1 is SGHDN, CDR2 FVKESK. This CDR3 is built from 17 residues. The junction had 16 bases not matched to a gene; V was cut back by 4 bases and J by 9 bases. The CDR3 reads CASSLERGATSTLEQFF. The CDR3 bases are TGTGCCAGCAGCCTGGAGCGGGGGGCAACGTCTACGCTTGAGCAGTTCTTC. Full variable domain (rest looked up from reference TRBV14 and TRBJ2-1): EAGVTQFPSHSVIEKGQTVTLRCDPISGHDNLYWYRRVMGKEIKFLLHFVKESKQDESGMPNNRFLAERTGGTYSTLKVQPAELEDSGVYFCASSLERGATSTLEQFFGPGTRLTVL.